Listed below are T cell receptor beta chains from one sample, sequenced in a study of OX40 agonist ivuxolimab in advanced cancers. Assay used: immunoSEQ multiplex PCR; TCRdb lists only in-frame clones, some missing. The sample contains some 45,000 clones, approximately 90% of which appear only once. Sequenced here: CD4+ or CD8+ T cells sorted from blood, sampled in a trial of the OX40 agonist ivuxolimab. The receptors stem from an adult with an advanced solid tumor such as melanoma, head and neck, liver or kidney cancer. Each CDR3 is given with its conserved first and last residue. D genes are given only for firm matches. Clone size is not always given. Where it is, it says once, few, many or a class for expanded clones.

DNA: TGTGCCAGCAGCCCCCGACTAGCAGGAGTCTACGAGCAGTACTTC
CDR3: CASSPRLAGVYEQYF
J: TRBJ2-7
D: TRBD2
length: 15
size: -
V: TRBV9

DNA: TGCGCCAGCAGCGCCCTCAACGGGGGGTACTCCTACAATGAGCAGTTCTTC
CDR3: CASSALNGGYSYNEQFF
J: TRBJ2-1
D: TRBD2
length: 17
size: -
V: TRBV4-1

DNA: TGCAGCGTTGACGGTGCGCCCCTCCGCGAGCAGTACTTC
CDR3: CSVDGAPLREQYF
J: TRBJ2-7
D: -
length: 13
size: -
V: TRBV29-1

DNA: TGTGCCAGCAGTTTATCAGCTAGCGGGGGCCTCTACAATGAGCAGTTCTTC
CDR3: CASSLSASGGLYNEQFF
J: TRBJ2-1
D: TRBD2
length: 17
size: -
V: TRBV27

DNA: TGTGCCAGCTCACCATTTGCTCAGGAGACAGGGGGCATGGATATAGCCAAAAACATTCAGTACTTC
CDR3: CASSPFAQETGGMDIAKNIQYF
J: TRBJ2-4
D: TRBD1
length: 22
size: -
V: TRBV18

DNA: TGTGCCAGCAGCTTCGGCAATCAGCCCCAGCATTTT
CDR3: CASSFGNQPQHF
J: TRBJ1-5
D: -
length: 12
size: -
V: TRBV5-5

DNA: TGTGCCATCAGAGTGACGGCGAACACTGAAGCTTTCTTT
CDR3: CAIRVTANTEAFF
J: TRBJ1-1
D: -
length: 13
size: -
V: TRBV10-3

DNA: TGTGCCAGTAGTCTCGGAGGGGGCACAGATACGCAGTATTTT
CDR3: CASSLGGGTDTQYF
J: TRBJ2-3
D: -
length: 14
size: -
V: TRBV19

DNA: TGTGCCAGCAGGACGGACCCGGGGTGGGGGTGGCCCCAGCATTTT
CDR3: CASRTDPGWGWPQHF
J: TRBJ1-5
D: -
length: 15
size: -
V: TRBV6-5

DNA: TGTGCCAGTAGCTTGACCGATACTAATGAAAAACTGTTTTTT
CDR3: CASSLTDTNEKLFF
J: TRBJ1-4
D: -
length: 14
size: few
V: TRBV19

DNA: TGTGCCAGTAGTATTTCAGGCTCTGGAAACACCATATATTTT
CDR3: CASSISGSGNTIYF
J: TRBJ1-3
D: -
length: 14
size: -
V: TRBV19

DNA: TGTGCCAGCAACCAGGGGGAGACCCAGTACTTC
CDR3: CASNQGETQYF
J: TRBJ2-5
D: -
length: 11
size: -
V: TRBV28

DNA: TGTGCCAGCAGCCCACCATATCAGCCCCAGCATTTT
CDR3: CASSPPYQPQHF
J: TRBJ1-5
D: -
length: 12
size: once
V: TRBV5-8

DNA: TGTGCCAGCAGTTACCTACTGACTAGCGGGCTTTACGAGCAGTACTTC
CDR3: CASSYLLTSGLYEQYF
J: TRBJ2-7
D: TRBD2
length: 16
size: -
V: TRBV6-5

DNA: TGTGCTAGTGGTTTAGGAGGTGGGGGCCTCGAGCATACGCAGTATTTT
CDR3: CASGLGGGGLEHTQYF
J: TRBJ2-3
D: -
length: 16
size: -
V: TRBV12-5

DNA: TGTGCCAGCAGTTTTGGATCTAGCGGGACCTACGAGCAGTACTTC
CDR3: CASSFGSSGTYEQYF
J: TRBJ2-7
D: TRBD2
length: 15
size: -
V: TRBV5-4

DNA: TGTGCCAGTAGTGGGGGAAATGAGCAGTTCTTC
CDR3: CASSGGNEQFF
J: TRBJ2-1
D: -
length: 11
size: -
V: TRBV19

DNA: TGTGCCAGCAGCTTGACCAAGACAGGGGCGGGCGGCTACACCTTC
CDR3: CASSLTKTGAGGYTF
J: TRBJ1-2
D: TRBD1
length: 15
size: once
V: TRBV5-4

DNA: TGTGCCAGCAGTCAAACACAGGGGGCCTTCTACGAGCAGTACTTC
CDR3: CASSQTQGAFYEQYF
J: TRBJ2-7
D: TRBD1
length: 15
size: once
V: TRBV6-5

DNA: TGTGCCAGCAGCTCAACAGGGGGGCCTTACAATGAGCAGTTCTTC
CDR3: CASSSTGGPYNEQFF
J: TRBJ2-1
D: TRBD1
length: 15
size: -
V: TRBV11-1

DNA: TGTGCCAGCAGCGTCCGAGGGGAGGGTCAGCCCCAGCATTTT
CDR3: CASSVRGEGQPQHF
J: TRBJ1-5
D: -
length: 14
size: -
V: TRBV9

DNA: TGTGCCAGCAGCCAAGAGGGGACTAGCGGGGTCTACGAGCAGTACTTC
CDR3: CASSQEGTSGVYEQYF
J: TRBJ2-7
D: TRBD2
length: 16
size: -
V: TRBV4-2

DNA: TGTGCCAGCAGTTTGGCCTGGGTAGGGACTGAAGCTTTCTTT
CDR3: CASSLAWVGTEAFF
J: TRBJ1-1
D: -
length: 14
size: -
V: TRBV27

DNA: TGTGCCAGCTATGCAGGGGTTACATGGGGGGAGCAGTACTTC
CDR3: CASYAGVTWGEQYF
J: TRBJ2-7
D: -
length: 14
size: -
V: TRBV28

DNA: TGTGCCAGCAGAGGGTGGGAACGGGACGAGCAGTACTTC
CDR3: CASRGWERDEQYF
J: TRBJ2-7
D: -
length: 13
size: -
V: TRBV28

DNA: TGTGCCACCTCTCAGGGCTACGAGCAGTACTTC
CDR3: CATSQGYEQYF
J: TRBJ2-7
D: -
length: 11
size: -
V: TRBV27

DNA: TGTGCCAGCAGCTTAGTAGAGGCTAGCGTCTCCTACGAGCAGTACTTC
CDR3: CASSLVEASVSYEQYF
J: TRBJ2-7
D: -
length: 16
size: -
V: TRBV7-9

DNA: TGTGCCAGTTCTGACGGGGGACCCTCCTACGAGCAGTACTTC
CDR3: CASSDGGPSYEQYF
J: TRBJ2-7
D: -
length: 14
size: -
V: TRBV19

DNA: TGTGCCTGGAGCGGGACAGGGGAAAGGGAGCAGTACTTC
CDR3: CAWSGTGEREQYF
J: TRBJ2-7
D: TRBD1
length: 13
size: -
V: TRBV30

DNA: TGTGCCAGCAGTTTTGCGGCGATAGGGATTACCTCAGATACGCAGTATTTT
CDR3: CASSFAAIGITSDTQYF
J: TRBJ2-3
D: -
length: 17
size: -
V: TRBV28

DNA: TGTGCCAGCAGTACCGGGGAGGGGGGGAACACTGAAGCTTTCTTT
CDR3: CASSTGEGGNTEAFF
J: TRBJ1-1
D: -
length: 15
size: -
V: TRBV11-2

DNA: TGTGCCAGCAGTCCAGGTCCGAAGCCAGATACGCAGTATTTT
CDR3: CASSPGPKPDTQYF
J: TRBJ2-3
D: -
length: 14
size: -
V: TRBV6-5

DNA: TGTGCCAGCAGCTCGAACCTTTGGTCGAACATTGCGTCCGGCTACACCTTC
CDR3: CASSSNLWSNIASGYTF
J: TRBJ1-2
D: -
length: 17
size: -
V: TRBV7-9

DNA: TGTGCCAGCAGTCCCCAGAGCGGAAACACCATATATTTT
CDR3: CASSPQSGNTIYF
J: TRBJ1-3
D: -
length: 13
size: -
V: TRBV27

DNA: TGCAGCGTTGGGGAGGGCCGCTACGAGCAGTACTTC
CDR3: CSVGEGRYEQYF
J: TRBJ2-7
D: TRBD2
length: 12
size: -
V: TRBV29-1

DNA: TGTGCCAGCAGCCACTACATCCGGCTTGACAGGGAAGGCTTATATGGCTACACCTTC
CDR3: CASSHYIRLDREGLYGYTF
J: TRBJ1-2
D: TRBD1
length: 19
size: -
V: TRBV5-6

DNA: TGTGCCAGCAGTTACTTCGGGACACATGAAGCTTTCTTT
CDR3: CASSYFGTHEAFF
J: TRBJ1-1
D: -
length: 13
size: -
V: TRBV7-9

DNA: TGTGCCAGCAGCGGGAGCGGCGACAGGAAAGAGACCCAGTACTTC
CDR3: CASSGSGDRKETQYF
J: TRBJ2-5
D: -
length: 15
size: -
V: TRBV9

DNA: TGCGCCAGCAGCCAAAATAGCGGGAGGAACACCGGGGAGCTGTTTTTT
CDR3: CASSQNSGRNTGELFF
J: TRBJ2-2
D: TRBD2
length: 16
size: once
V: TRBV4-1

DNA: TGTGCCAGCAGCGCCATGACAGGGGGCGACGAGCAGTACTTC
CDR3: CASSAMTGGDEQYF
J: TRBJ2-7
D: TRBD1
length: 14
size: -
V: TRBV7-9

DNA: TGTGCCACCAGCAGCTGGAATGGGAATGAGCAGTTCTTC
CDR3: CATSSWNGNEQFF
J: TRBJ2-1
D: -
length: 13
size: -
V: TRBV15

DNA: TGCAGCGTCCGATTGGAGGGGGATACGCAGTATTTT
CDR3: CSVRLEGDTQYF
J: TRBJ2-3
D: -
length: 12
size: -
V: TRBV29-1

DNA: TGCGCCAGCAGCCAAGCTGGTGGGGAGACCCAGTACTTC
CDR3: CASSQAGGETQYF
J: TRBJ2-5
D: -
length: 13
size: -
V: TRBV4-1

DNA: TGCGCCAGCACCTCGACAGGTAAAAGGGCCTACGAGCAGTACTTC
CDR3: CASTSTGKRAYEQYF
J: TRBJ2-7
D: -
length: 15
size: -
V: TRBV23-1

DNA: TGTGCCTGGAGTGTACGGGCGGAGCGCCACTACGAGCAGTACTTC
CDR3: CAWSVRAERHYEQYF
J: TRBJ2-7
D: -
length: 15
size: -
V: TRBV30

DNA: TGTGCCAGCAGCGGTCCGGGACAGGGACTTTTTATTTCCTACGAGCAGTACTTC
CDR3: CASSGPGQGLFISYEQYF
J: TRBJ2-7
D: TRBD1
length: 18
size: once
V: TRBV7-9